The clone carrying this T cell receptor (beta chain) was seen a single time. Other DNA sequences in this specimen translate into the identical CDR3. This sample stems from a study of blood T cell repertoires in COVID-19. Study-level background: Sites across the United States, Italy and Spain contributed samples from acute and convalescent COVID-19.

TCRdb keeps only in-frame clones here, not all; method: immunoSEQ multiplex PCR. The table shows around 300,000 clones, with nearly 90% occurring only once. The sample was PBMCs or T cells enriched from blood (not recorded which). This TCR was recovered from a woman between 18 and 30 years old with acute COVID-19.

Written as DNA, the CDR3 is TGTGCCAGCAGCGTCGGTGCAGGGGCCTACGAGCAGTACTTC. Protein: CASSVGAGAYEQYF. This sequence joins TRBV9 and TRBJ2-7; weak D call: TRBD1 (6 bases). CDR1 SGDLS and CDR2 YYNGEE come from the germline V gene. The germline V and J ends were trimmed by 2 bases and 2 bases, with 11 bases remaining between them. This CDR3 region has 14 residues.